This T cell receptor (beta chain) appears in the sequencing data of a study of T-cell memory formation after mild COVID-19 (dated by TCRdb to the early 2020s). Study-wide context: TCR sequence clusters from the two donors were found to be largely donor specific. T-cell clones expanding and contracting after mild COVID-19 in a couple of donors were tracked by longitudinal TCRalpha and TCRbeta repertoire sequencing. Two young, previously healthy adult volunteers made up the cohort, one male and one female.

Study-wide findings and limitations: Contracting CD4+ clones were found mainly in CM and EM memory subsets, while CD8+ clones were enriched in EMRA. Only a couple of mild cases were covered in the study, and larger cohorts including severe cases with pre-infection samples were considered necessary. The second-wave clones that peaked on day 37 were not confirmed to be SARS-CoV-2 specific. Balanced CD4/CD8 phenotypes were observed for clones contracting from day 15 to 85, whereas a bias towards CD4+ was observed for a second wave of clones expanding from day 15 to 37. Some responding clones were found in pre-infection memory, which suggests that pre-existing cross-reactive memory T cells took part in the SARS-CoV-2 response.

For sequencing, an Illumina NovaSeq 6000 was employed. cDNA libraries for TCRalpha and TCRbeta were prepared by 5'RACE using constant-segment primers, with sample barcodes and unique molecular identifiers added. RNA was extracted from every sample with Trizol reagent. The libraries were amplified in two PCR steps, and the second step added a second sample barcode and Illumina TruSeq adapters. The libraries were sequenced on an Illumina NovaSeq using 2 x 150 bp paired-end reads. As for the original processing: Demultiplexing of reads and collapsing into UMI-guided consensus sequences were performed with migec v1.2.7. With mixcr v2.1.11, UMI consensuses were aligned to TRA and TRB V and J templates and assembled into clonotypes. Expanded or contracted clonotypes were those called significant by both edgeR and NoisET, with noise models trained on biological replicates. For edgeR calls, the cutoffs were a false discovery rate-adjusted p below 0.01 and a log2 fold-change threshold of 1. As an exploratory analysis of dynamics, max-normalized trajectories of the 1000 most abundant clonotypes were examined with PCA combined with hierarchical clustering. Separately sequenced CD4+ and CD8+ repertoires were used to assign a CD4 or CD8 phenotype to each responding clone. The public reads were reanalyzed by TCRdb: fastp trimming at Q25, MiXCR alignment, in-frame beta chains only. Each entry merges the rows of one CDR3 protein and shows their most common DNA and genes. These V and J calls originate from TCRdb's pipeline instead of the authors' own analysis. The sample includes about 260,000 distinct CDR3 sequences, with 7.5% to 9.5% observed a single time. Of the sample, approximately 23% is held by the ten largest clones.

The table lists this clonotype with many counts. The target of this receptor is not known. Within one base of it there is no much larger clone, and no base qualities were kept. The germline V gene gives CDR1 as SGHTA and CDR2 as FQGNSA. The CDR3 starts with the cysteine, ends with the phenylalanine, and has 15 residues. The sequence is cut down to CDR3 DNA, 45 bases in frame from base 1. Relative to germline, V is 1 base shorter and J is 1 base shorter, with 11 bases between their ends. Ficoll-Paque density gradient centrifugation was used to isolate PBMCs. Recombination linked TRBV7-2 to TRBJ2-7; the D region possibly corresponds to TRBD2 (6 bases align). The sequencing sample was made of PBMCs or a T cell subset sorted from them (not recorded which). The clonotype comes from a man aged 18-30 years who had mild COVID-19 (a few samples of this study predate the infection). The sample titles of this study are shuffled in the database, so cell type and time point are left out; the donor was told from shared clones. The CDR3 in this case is CASSLGQAGSYEQYF. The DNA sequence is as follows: TGTGCCAGCAGCTTAGGGCAGGCGGGATCCTACGAGCAGTACTTC.